The clone carrying this T cell receptor (beta chain) was counted at least ten times. The V gene lost 3 bases and the J gene lost 7 bases, with 7 bases spanning the gap. Germline assignment: CDR1 LNHDA and CDR2 SQIVND (reference sequence). This CDR3 has 12 amino acids. These data come from a study of metastatic and nonmetastatic thyroid tumors. TCRdb ran MiXCR on the PCR reads. The profile shows 30,000 to 35,000 clones, 33% of them singletons. There were no patients who had received any treatment before thyroid surgery. The gene calls are TRBV19 and TRBJ2-1, with D possibly matching TRBD2 (5 bases). Specimen: tumor tissue. This TCR was recovered from a female donor with papillary thyroid cancer or a benign thyroid nodule (not recorded which). Some clones in this sample may be carry-over from other donors' samples. CDR3 region: CASSMRGNEQFF. The DNA of the CDR3 is TGTGCCAGTAGTATGAGAGGGAATGAGCAGTTCTTC.